The TCR beta chain under discussion was sequenced for a study of a mutant IDH1 vaccine in newly diagnosed glioma (dated by TCRdb to the early 2020s). About the full investigation: Vaccination was initiated 4-6 weeks after radiotherapy alone, or concurrently with temozolomide cycles in the chemotherapy-containing groups. The roughly 33 treated patients were roughly 60% male and approximately 40% female, with a mean age of around 40 years. Before enrollment, most patients had been given radiochemotherapy with temozolomide as standard therapy, while the rest had received either radiotherapy alone or temozolomide alone. Visit V12 was the week-35 safety follow-up and visit V13 was the week-47 end of study. Peripheral blood was drawn at six visits: V03 (baseline), V05, V07, V10, V12 and V13. For exploratory analyses, 25 to 30 treated patients had longitudinal TCRB deep sequencing done wherever samples were available. The full study reports these points: The authors noted that analyses of patient blood samples could not be reproduced because of sample limitations. No apparent relationship was observed between pseudoprogression and alterations in the top peripheral T cell clonotypes detected by TCRB sequencing. PBMC samples for TCRB deep sequencing were selected based on availability. Across multiple MHC alleles, vaccine-induced immune responses were seen in 93.3% of patients.

The sample's time point, from its label and the paper: week 47, end of study. Each vaccine dose was 300 ug of a 20-mer mutant IDH1 peptide in Montanide, given subcutaneously with topical imiquimod. Patients were given eight vaccinations, in weeks 1, 3, 5, 7, 11, 15, 19 and 23, which matched visits V03 through V10. All donors had newly diagnosed IDH1-mutant astrocytomas of WHO grade 3 or 4 that showed loss of nuclear ATRX. The samples were drawn from NOA16, a multicentre, single-arm, open-label phase I trial in Germany that tested a mutant IDH1 peptide vaccine in humans for the first time. Genomic DNA for TCRB sequencing was extracted from EDTA blood using the DNeasy Blood and Tissue Kit. About this clone: Which antigen it targets is not known. It has no much larger one-base neighbor in the sample; base qualities were not kept.

The library was made by the immunoSEQ multiplex PCR assay. The hsTCRB Kit was used according to the manufacturer's protocol to amplify rearranged TCR beta chain sequences. Sequencing of TCRB libraries was carried out on an Illumina MiSeq. Regarding the original processing steps: The proprietary platform of the kit vendor was used for demultiplexing, trimming and gene mapping. This immuneACCESS table, as held by TCRdb, lists in-frame sequences with V and J called but not all clones. Of the missing ones, under half trace to an unresolved V gene in checked studies; the others have no known cause. D and trimming come from the DNA, and the V and J calls and clone size come from that table. This sample comprises approximately 50,000 clones, over 75% of them detected only once. The ten largest clones take up about 4.9% of the sample. This clonotype originated in a middle-aged woman with glioma. Some clones in this sample may be carry-over from other donors' samples. The specimen was PBMCs, collected from a glioma patient whose treatment included an IDH1 peptide vaccine.

The bases read TGTGCCAGCTCACCGATGGGACAGGGGGAAGGTCGCGAGCAGTACTTC. Translated, it gives CASSPMGQGEGREQYF. The sequence links TRBV18 to TRBJ2-5, with 11 bases in between that match TRBD1. The J call is in doubt because the DNA end fits TRBJ2-7 better. Via the germline V gene, CDR1 is KGHSH and CDR2 LQKENI. The CDR3 holds 16 amino acids from the cysteine to the phenylalanine. Only the CDR3 part of the read is kept: 48 bases, read in frame from the first base.